This T cell receptor gamma chain appears in the sequencing data of a study of human gamma delta and Vdelta1 T cells. Study-level results: Reportedly, Delta One T cells were polyclonal and broadly targeted acute myeloid leukemia.

From germline, CDR1 is VTNTFY and CDR2 YDVSTARD (reference sequence). The V gene end was trimmed by 0 bases and the J gene end by 5 bases; junction bases not matched to a gene: 4. The CDR3 consists of 13 residues. TCRdb re-processed the PCR reads via CATT. The top ten hold more than 2% of the sample, which has several thousand gamma-chain clones, about 47% seen once. A remark on this clone: What it recognizes is unknown. Since a much larger clone is just one base distant, this may be a read error. Other DNA sequences in this sample translate to the same CDR3.

The sequence was collected from a human donor in good health. Sequenced input: Vdelta1 gamma-delta T cells from blood grown in culture (DOT cells). The chain recombines TRGV3 with TRGJ1 or TRGJ2. The CDR3 sequence: CATWDRPDYKKLF. In nucleotides, the CDR3 is TGTGCCACCTGGGACAGGCCTGATTATAAGAAACTCTTT.